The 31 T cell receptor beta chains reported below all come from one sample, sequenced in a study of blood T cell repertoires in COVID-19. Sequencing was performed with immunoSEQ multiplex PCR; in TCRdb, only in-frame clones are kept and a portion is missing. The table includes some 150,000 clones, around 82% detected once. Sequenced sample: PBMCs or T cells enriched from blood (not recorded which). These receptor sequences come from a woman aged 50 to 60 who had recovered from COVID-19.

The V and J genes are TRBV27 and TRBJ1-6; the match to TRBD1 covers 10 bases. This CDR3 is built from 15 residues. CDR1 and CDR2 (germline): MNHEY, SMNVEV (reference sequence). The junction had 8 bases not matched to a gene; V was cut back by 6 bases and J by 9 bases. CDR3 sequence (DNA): TGTGCCAGCAGCCCCATCGGGACAGGGGTTTCACCCCTCCACTTT. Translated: CASSPIGTGVSPLHF.

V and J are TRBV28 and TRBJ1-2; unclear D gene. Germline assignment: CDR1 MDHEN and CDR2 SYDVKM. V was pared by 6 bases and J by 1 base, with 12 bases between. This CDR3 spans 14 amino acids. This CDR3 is CASRSLRGNYGYTF. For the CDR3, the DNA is TGTGCCAGCAGAAGCCTCCGCGGTAACTATGGCTACACCTTC.

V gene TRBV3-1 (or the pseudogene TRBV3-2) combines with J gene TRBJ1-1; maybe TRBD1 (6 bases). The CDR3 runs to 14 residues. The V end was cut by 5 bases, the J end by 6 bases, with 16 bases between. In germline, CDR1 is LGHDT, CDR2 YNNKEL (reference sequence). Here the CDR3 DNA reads TGTGCCAGCAGCGAAACCGACAGGCCCTCTGAAGCTTTCTTT. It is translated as CASSETDRPSEAFF.

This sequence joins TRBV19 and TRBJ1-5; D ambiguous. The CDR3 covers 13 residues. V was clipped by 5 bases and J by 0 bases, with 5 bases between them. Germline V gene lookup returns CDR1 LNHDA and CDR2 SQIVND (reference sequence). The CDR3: CASSVRSNQPQHF. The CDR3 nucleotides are TGTGCCAGTAGTGTTCGTAGCAATCAGCCCCAGCATTTT.

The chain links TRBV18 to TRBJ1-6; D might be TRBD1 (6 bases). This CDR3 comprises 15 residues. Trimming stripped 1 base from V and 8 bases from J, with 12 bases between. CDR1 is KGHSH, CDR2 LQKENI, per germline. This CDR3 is CASSPRGGEDSPLHF. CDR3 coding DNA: TGTGCCAGCTCACCACGGGGGGGCGAGGATTCACCCCTCCACTTT.

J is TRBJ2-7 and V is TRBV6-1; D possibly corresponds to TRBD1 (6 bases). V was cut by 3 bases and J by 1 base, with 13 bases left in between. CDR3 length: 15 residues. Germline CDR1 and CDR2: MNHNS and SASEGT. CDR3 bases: TGTGCCAGCAGTGATCCGACAGGATCTTCCTACGAGCAGTACGTC. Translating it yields CASSDPTGSSYEQYV.

CDR3 DNA sequence: TGTGCCAGCTCGGACAGAACCGACAAAGAGACCCAGTACTTC. Protein product: CASSDRTDKETQYF. The V call is TRBV18, the J call TRBJ2-5; the D gene is possibly TRBD1 (6 bases). The CDR3 length is 14 residues. Trimming took off 6 bases at V and 3 bases at J, with 14 bases between the two ends. The V gene's germline CDR1 is KGHSH and CDR2 LQKENI.

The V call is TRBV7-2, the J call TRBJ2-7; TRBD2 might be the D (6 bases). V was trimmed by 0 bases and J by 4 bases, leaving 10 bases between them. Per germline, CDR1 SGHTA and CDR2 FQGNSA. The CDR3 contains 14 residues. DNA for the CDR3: TGTGCCAGCAGCTTAGCTGGCCTAGCGTACGAGCAGTACGTC. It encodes CASSLAGLAYEQYV.

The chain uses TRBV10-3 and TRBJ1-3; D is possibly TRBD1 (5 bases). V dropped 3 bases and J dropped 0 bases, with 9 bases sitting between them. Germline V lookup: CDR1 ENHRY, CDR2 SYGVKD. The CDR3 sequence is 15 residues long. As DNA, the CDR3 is TGTGCCATCAGTGAAGACAGCCTCTCTGGAAACACCATATATTTT. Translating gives CAISEDSLSGNTIYF.

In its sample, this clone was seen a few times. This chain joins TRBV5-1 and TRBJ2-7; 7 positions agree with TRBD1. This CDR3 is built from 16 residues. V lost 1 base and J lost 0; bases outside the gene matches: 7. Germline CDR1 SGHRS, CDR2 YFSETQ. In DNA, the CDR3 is TGCGCCAGCAGCTTGACGGGACAGCTGAGCTCCTACGAGCAGTACTTC. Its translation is CASSLTGQLSSYEQYF.

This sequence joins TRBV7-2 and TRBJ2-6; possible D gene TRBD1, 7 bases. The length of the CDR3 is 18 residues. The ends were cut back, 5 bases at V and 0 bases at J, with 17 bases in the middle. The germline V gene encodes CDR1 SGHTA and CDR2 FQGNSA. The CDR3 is CASSPRGVRFSGANVLTF. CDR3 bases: TGTGCCAGCAGCCCCAGGGGGGTTCGCTTCTCTGGGGCCAACGTCCTGACTTTC.

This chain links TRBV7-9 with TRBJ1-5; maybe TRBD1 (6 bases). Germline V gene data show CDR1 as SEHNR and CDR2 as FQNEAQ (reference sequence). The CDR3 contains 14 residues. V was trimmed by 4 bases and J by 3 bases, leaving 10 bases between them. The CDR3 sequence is CASSSEGHNQPQHF. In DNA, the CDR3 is TGTGCCAGCAGCTCTGAGGGACACAATCAGCCCCAGCATTTT.

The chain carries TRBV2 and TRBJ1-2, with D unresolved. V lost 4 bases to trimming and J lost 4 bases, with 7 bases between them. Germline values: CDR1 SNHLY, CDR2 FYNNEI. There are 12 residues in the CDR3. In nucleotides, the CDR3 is TGTGCCAGCAGTGTCACAGTCTATGGCTACACCTTC. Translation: CASSVTVYGYTF.

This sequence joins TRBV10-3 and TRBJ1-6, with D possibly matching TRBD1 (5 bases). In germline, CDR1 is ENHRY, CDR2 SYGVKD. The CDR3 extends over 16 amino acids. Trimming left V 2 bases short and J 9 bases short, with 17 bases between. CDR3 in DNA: TGTGCCATCAGTGAGCAATGGGCGGCAGGGTCTTCACCCCTCCACTTT. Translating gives CAISEQWAAGSSPLHF.

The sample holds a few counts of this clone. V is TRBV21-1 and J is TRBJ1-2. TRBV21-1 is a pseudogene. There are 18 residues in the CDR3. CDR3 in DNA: TGTGCCAGCAGCAAAGTGTGGATGAAGGAGGGACCGGCCTATGGCTACACCTTC. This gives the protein CASSKVWMKEGPAYGYTF.

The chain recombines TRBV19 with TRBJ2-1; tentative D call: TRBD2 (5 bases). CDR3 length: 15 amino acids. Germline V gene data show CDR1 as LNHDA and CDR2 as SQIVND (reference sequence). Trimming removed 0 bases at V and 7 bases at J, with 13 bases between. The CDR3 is CASSIDPATGNEQFF. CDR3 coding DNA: TGTGCCAGTAGTATAGACCCCGCCACGGGAAATGAGCAGTTCTTC.

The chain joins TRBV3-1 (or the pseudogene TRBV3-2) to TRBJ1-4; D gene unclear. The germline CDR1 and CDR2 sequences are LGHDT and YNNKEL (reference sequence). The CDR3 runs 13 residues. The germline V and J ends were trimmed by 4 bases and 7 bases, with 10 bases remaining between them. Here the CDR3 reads CASSPGFLEKLFF. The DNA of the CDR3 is TGTGCCAGCAGCCCCGGTTTCCTTGAAAAACTGTTTTTT.

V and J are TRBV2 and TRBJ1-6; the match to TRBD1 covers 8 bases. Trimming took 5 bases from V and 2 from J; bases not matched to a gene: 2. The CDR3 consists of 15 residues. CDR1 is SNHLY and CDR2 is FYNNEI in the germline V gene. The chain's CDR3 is CASSWDRTYNSPLHF. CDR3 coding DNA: TGTGCCAGCAGTTGGGACAGGACCTATAATTCACCCCTCCACTTT.

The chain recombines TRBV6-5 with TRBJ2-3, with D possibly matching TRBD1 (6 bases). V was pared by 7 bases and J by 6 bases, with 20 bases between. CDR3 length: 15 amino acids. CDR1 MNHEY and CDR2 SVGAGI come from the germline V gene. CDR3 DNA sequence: TGTGCCAGCACCCTTTGGGTAACAGGGATGGATACGCAGTATTTT. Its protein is CASTLWVTGMDTQYF.

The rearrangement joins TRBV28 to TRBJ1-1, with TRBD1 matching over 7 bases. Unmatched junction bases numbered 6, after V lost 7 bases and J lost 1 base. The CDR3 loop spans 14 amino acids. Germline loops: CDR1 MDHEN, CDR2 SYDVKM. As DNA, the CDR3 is TGTGCCAGCATTATTTCAGGGGGGAACACTGAAGCTTTCTTT. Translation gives CASIISGGNTEAFF.

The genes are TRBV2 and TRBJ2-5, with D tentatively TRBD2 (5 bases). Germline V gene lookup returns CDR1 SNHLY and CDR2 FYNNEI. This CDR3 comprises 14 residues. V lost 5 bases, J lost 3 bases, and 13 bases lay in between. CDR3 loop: CASSSAGFKETQYF. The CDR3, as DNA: TGTGCCAGCAGTTCGGCGGGTTTCAAAGAGACCCAGTACTTC.

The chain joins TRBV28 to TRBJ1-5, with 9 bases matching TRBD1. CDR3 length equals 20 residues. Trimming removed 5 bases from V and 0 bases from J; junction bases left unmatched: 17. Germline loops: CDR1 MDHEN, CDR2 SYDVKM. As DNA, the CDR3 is TGTGCCAGCAGTACACCCCTCGGACAGGGGAGAGAGTATAGCAATCAGCCCCAGCATTTT. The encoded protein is CASSTPLGQGREYSNQPQHF.

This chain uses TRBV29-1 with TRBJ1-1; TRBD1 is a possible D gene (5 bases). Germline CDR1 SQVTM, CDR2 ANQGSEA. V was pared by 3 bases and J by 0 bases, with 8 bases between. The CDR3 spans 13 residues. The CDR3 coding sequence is TGCAGCGTTGAGACAGCTATGAACACTGAAGCTTTCTTT. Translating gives CSVETAMNTEAFF.

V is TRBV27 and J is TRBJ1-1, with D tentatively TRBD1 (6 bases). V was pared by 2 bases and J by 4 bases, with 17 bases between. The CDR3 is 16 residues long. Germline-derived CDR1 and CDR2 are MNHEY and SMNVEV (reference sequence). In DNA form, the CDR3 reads TGTGCCAGCAGTTTAATGGCCACAGGGAGTCCCACTGAAGCTTTCTTT. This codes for CASSLMATGSPTEAFF.

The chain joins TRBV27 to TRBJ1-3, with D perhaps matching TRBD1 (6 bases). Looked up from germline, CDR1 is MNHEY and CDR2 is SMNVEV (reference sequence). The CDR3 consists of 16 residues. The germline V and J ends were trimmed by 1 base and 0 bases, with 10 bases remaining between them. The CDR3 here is CASSLFQGSSGNTIYF. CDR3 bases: TGTGCCAGCAGTTTATTCCAGGGGAGCTCTGGAAACACCATATATTTT.

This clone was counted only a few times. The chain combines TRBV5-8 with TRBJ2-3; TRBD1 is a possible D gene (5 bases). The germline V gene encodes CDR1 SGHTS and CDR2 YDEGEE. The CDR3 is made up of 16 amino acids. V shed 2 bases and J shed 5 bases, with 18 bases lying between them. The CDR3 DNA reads TGTGCCAGCAGCTTACCCGACAACGGAAGGGGAGATACGCAGTATTTT. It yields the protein CASSLPDNGRGDTQYF.

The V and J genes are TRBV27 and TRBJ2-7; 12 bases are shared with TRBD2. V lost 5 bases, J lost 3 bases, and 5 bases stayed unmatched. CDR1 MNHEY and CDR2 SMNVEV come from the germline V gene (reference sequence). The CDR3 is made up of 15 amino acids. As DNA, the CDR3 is TGTGCCAGCAGTGCCATGGGACTAGCGGGCTACGAGCAGTACGTC. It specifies CASSAMGLAGYEQYV.

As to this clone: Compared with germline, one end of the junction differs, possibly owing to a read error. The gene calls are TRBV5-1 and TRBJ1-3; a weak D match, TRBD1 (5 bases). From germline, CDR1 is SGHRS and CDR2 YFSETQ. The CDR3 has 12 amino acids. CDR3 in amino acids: CASSFSGQLAHF. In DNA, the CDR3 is TGCGCCAGCAGCTTTTCAGGGCAATTGGCTCATTTT.

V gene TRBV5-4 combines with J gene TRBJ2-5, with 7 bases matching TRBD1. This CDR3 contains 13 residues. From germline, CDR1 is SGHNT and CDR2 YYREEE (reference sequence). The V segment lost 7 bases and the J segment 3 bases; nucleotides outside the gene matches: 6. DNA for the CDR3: TGTGCCAGCGGAAGGACAGGAGAAGAGACCCAGTACTTC. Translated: CASGRTGEETQYF.

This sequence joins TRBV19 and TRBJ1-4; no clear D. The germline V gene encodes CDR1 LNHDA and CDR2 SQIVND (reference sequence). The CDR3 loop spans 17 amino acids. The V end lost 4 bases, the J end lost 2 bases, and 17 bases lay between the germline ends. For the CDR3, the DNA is TGTGCCAGTAGTAACCCAACTAGACGTGTGACTAATGAAAAACTGTTTTTT. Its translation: CASSNPTRRVTNEKLFF.

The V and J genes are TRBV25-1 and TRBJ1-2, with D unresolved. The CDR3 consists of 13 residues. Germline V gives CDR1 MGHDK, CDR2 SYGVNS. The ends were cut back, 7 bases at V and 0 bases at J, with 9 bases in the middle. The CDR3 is CASTAESNYGYTF. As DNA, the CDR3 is TGTGCCAGCACTGCAGAATCTAACTATGGCTACACCTTC.